This T cell receptor beta chain derives from a study of metastatic and nonmetastatic thyroid tumors. About the study: The study looked at repertoires side by side in blood and in tumor or nodule tissue from malignant and benign thyroid patients.

The germline CDR1 and CDR2 sequences are SGHRS and YFSETQ. This CDR3 has 17 amino acids. This clone was detected only a few times. What it recognizes is unknown. A much larger clone lies one base from this, so it may be a read error. The same CDR3 is also encoded by other DNA sequences in this sample. Study-wide results and limits: For both blood and tumor, malignant thyroid tumors reportedly showed significantly higher TCR beta diversity than benign nodules did.

Study processing details: Using the CDR3 differences seen across clinicopathological groups, the authors built a distant-metastasis classifier for papillary thyroid cancer, which was meant to discriminate distant-metastatic patients. TCRdb reassembled clones from the PCR reads with MiXCR. These V and J calls derive from TCRdb rather than the authors' analysis. Found here are more than 20,000 clones, 20% to 30% of them singletons; the top ten hold roughly 12%. Not a single patient had been given any form of treatment at any point before undergoing thyroid surgery. The clonotype comes from a male donor with papillary thyroid cancer or a benign thyroid nodule (not recorded which). Some clones in this sample may be carry-over from other donors' samples. The source material was tumor tissue. The chain combines TRBV5-1 with TRBJ2-6; D could derive from TRBD1 or TRBD2 (5 bases each). CDR3: CASSLDRGWYGANVLTF. The CDR3 nucleotides are TGCGCCAGCAGCTTGGACCGGGGTTGGTATGGGGCTAACGTCCTGACTTTC.